This record looks at one T cell receptor beta chain sequence and its context. The antigen remains unidentified. This could be a read error, since a much larger clone is one nucleotide away. These data are taken from a study of neurological immune-mediated disorders. Findings and caveats of the study: The study phylogenetically grouped the repertoires of 18 of 34 multiple sclerosis patients into one related-CDR3 cluster, a possible signature. The greatest TCR clonal expansion occurred in HTLV-1-associated myelopathy and the least in multiple sclerosis, which fell below healthy controls.

CDR1 is KGHSH, CDR2 LQKENI, per germline. The CDR3 has 15 residues. The J segment lost 6 bases and the V segment lost 4 bases, leaving 7 bases of the junction unmatched. 5'RACE with 10-nucleotide random UMIs produced the cDNA. Sequencing runs each generated in excess of 180 million TCR-beta sequences derived from 15-18 subjects. From the 5' RACE reads, TCRdb called clonotypes with MiXCR, one entry per CDR3 protein. The sample shows approximately 82,000 distinct CDR3 sequences, around 2.6% of them seen only once. The source of this sequence is a woman aged 25 to 45 with multiple sclerosis. V is TRBV18 and J is TRBJ2-1, with TRBD1 matching over 9 bases. Sequencing was carried out using PBMCs. In DNA form, the CDR3 reads TGTGCCAGCTCACTCCGACAGGGGGAGATCAATGAGCAGTTCTTC. This sequence encodes CASSLRQGEINEQFF.